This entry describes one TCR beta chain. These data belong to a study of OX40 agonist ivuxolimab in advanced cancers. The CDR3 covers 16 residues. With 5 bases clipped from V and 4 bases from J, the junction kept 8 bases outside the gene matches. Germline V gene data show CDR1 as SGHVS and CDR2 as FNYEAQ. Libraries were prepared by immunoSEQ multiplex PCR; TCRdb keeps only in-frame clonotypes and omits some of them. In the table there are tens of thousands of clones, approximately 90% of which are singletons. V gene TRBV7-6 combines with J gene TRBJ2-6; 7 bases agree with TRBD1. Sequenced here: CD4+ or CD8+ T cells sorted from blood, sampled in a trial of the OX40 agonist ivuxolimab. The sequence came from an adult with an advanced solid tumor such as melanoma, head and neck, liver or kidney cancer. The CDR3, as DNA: TGTGCCAGCAGCCAACCCACAGGGGTCGGGGCCAACGTCCTGACTTTC. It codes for CASSQPTGVGANVLTF.